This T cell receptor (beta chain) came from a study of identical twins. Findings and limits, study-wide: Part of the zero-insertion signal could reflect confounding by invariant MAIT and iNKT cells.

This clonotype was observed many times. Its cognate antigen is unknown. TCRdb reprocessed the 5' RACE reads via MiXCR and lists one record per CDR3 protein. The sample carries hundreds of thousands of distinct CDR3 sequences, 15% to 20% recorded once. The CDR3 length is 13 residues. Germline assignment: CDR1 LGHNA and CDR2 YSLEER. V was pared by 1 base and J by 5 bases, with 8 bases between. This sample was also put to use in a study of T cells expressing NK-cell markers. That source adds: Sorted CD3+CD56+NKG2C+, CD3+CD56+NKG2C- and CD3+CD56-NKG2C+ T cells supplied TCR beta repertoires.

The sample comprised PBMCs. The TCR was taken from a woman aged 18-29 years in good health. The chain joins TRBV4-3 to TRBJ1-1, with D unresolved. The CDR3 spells CASSQVSGTEAFF. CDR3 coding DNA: TGCGCCAGCAGCCAAGTCTCGGGGACTGAAGCTTTCTTT.